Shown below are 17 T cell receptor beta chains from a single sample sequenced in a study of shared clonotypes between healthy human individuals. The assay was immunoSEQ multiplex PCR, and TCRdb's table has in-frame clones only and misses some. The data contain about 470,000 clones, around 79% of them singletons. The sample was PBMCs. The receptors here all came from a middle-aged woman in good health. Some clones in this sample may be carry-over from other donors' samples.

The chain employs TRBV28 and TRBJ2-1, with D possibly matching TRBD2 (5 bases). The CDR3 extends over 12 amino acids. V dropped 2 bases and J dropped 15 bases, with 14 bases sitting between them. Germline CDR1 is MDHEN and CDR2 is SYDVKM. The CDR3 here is CASSLRTTGGFF. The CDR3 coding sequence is TGTGCCAGCAGTTTAAGGACCACCGGAGGGTTCTTC.

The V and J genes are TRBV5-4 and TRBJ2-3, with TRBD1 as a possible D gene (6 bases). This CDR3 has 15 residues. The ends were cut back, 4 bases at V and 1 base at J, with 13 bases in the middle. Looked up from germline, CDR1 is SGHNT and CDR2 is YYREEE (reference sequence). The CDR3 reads CASSPTGSGTDTQYF. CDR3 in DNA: TGTGCCAGCAGCCCCACAGGGTCTGGCACAGATACGCAGTATTTT.

The CDR3 bases are TGTGCCAGTAGTTGGATGGGGGAAACAGATACGCAGTATTTT. Translation gives CASSWMGETDTQYF. This rearrangement joins TRBV19 to TRBJ2-3; D is perhaps TRBD1 or TRBD2 (5 bases each). Germline CDR1 LNHDA, CDR2 SQIVND (reference sequence). Trimming pared 5 bases from V and 3 bases from J, leaving 12 bases between. The CDR3 covers 14 residues. The full variable domain, its missing parts supplied by reference TRBV19 and TRBJ2-3, is DGGITQSPKYLFRKEGQNVTLSCEQNLNHDAMYWYRQDPGQGLRLIYYSQIVNDFQKGDIAEGYSVSREKKESFPLTVTSAQKNPTAFYLCASSWMGETDTQYFGPGTRLTVL.

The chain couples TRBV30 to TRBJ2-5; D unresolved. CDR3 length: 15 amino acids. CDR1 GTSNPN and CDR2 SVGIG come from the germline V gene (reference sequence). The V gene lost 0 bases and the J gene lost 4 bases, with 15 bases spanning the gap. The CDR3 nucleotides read TGTGCCTGGAGTGTAGAGCTAGGGATGTCAGAGACCCAGTACTTC. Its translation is CAWSVELGMSETQYF.

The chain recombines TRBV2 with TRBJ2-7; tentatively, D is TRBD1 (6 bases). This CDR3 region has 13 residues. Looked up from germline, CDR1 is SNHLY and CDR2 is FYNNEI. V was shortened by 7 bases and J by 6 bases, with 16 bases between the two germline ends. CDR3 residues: CASTTGMVSEQYF. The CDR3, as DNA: TGTGCCAGCACTACAGGGATGGTCTCCGAGCAGTACTTC.

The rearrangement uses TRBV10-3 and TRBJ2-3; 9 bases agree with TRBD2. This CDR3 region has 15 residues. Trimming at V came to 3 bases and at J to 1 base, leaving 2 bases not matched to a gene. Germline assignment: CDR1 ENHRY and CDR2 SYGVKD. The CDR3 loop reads CAISDVAGGTDTQYF. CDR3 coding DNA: TGTGCCATCAGTGACGTAGCGGGAGGCACAGATACGCAGTATTTT.

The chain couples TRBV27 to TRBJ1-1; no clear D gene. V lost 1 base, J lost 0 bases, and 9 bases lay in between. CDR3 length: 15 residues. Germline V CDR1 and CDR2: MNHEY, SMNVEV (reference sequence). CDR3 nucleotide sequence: TGTGCCAGCAGTTTATATCGCCGATTGAACACTGAAGCTTTCTTT. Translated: CASSLYRRLNTEAFF.

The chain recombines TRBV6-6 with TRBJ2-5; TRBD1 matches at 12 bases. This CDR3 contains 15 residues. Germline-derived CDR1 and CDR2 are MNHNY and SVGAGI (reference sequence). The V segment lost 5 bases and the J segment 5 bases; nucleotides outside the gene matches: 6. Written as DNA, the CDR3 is TGTGCCAGCAGTCCTGGGACAGGGGGCTCGGAGACCCAGTACTTC. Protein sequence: CASSPGTGGSETQYF.

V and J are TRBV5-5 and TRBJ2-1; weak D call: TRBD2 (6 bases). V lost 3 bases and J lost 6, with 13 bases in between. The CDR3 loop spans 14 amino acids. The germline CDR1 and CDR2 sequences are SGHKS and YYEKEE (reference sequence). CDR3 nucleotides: TGTGCCAGCAGCTGGGAGGCCCCCCTCAATGAGCAGTTCTTC. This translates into CASSWEAPLNEQFF.

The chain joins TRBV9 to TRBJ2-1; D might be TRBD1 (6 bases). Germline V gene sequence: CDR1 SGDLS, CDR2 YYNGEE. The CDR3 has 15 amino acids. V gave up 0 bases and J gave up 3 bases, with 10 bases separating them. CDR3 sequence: CASSVAWGHYNEQFF. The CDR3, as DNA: TGTGCCAGCAGCGTAGCTTGGGGACACTACAATGAGCAGTTCTTC.

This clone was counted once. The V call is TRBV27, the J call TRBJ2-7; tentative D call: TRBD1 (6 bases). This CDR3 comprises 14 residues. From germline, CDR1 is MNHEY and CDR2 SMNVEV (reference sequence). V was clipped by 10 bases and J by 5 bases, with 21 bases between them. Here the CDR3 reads CAIKSQGSSHEQYF. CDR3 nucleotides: TGTGCCATCAAAAGTCAGGGGTCGAGCCACGAGCAGTACTTC.

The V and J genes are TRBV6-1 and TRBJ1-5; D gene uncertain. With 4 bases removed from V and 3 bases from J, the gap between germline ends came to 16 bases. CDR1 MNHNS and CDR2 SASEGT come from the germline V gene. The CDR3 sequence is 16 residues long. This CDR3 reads CASSAGTIGVNQPQHF. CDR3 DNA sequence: TGTGCCAGCAGTGCCGGAACTATCGGGGTCAATCAGCCCCAGCATTTT.

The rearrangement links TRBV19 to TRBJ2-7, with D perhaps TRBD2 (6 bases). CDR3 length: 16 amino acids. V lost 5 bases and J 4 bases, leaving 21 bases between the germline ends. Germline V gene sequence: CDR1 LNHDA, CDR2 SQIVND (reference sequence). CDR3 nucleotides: TGTGCCAGTAGTGTACGGCCGGGACTGGCTGGGTACGAGCAGTACTTC. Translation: CASSVRPGLAGYEQYF.

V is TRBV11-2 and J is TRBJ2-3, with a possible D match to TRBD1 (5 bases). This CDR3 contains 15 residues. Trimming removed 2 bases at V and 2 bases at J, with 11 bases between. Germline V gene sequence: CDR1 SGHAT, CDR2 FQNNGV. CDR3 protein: CASSLRGVNTDTQYF. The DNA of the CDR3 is TGTGCCAGCAGCTTAAGGGGCGTGAACACAGATACGCAGTATTTT.

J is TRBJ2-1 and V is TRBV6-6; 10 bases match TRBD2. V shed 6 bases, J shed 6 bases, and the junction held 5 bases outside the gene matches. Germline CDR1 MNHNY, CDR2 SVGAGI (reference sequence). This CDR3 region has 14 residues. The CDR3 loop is CASREREGPNEQFF. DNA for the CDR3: TGTGCCAGCAGGGAGCGGGAGGGCCCCAATGAGCAGTTCTTC.

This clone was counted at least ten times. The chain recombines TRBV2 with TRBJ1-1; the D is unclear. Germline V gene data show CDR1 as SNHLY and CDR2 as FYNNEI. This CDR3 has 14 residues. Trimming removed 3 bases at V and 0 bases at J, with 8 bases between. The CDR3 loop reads CASSEIRVNTEAFF. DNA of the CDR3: TGTGCCAGCAGTGAGATACGGGTGAACACTGAAGCTTTCTTT.

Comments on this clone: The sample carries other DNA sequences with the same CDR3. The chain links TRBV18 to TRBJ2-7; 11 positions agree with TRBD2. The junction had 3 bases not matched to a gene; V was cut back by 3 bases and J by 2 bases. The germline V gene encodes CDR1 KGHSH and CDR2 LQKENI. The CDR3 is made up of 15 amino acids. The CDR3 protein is CASSPGTSGTYEQYF. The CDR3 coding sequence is TGTGCCAGCTCACCCGGGACTAGCGGTACCTACGAGCAGTACTTC. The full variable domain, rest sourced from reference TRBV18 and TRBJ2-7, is NAGVMQNPRHLVRRRGQEARLRCSPMKGHSHVYWYRQLPEEGLKFMVYLQKENIIDESGMPKERFSAEFPKEGPSILRIQQVVRGDSAAYFCASSPGTSGTYEQYFGPGTRLTVT.